This entry lists 30 T cell receptor beta chains sequenced from one sample in a study of blood T cell repertoires in COVID-19. The method was immunoSEQ multiplex PCR; TCRdb's version includes in-frame clones alone and lacks a portion of them. The repertoire holds 220,000 or so clones, 80% to 85% seen once, with 8.2% in the top ten. The sequenced sample consisted of peripheral blood. The receptors were gathered from a woman of 80 years or more with COVID-19, enrolled during active disease.

The chain recombines TRBV6-4 with TRBJ1-2; 8 nucleotides agree with TRBD1. Germline V gene sequence: CDR1 MRHNA, CDR2 SNTAGT. Unmatched junction bases numbered 13, after V lost 9 bases and J lost 7 bases. The CDR3 totals 14 residues. The chain's CDR3 is CASILRDRTAGYTF. In nucleotides, the CDR3 is TGTGCCAGTATTCTCCGGGACAGGACTGCTGGCTACACCTTC.

This chain joins TRBV27 and TRBJ1-2; D not resolved. This CDR3 is built from 15 residues. With 0 bases removed from V and 4 bases from J, the gap between germline ends came to 12 bases. Germline loops: CDR1 MNHEY, CDR2 SMNVEV (reference sequence). In DNA form, the CDR3 reads TGTGCCAGCAGTTTATCTAACAGCTTGCTCTATGGCTACACCTTC. Protein: CASSLSNSLLYGYTF.

This clone was seen a handful of times. J is TRBJ1-2 and V is TRBV5-1, with TRBD1 matching 8 bases. This CDR3 is built from 16 residues. Trimming took 0 bases from V and 2 from J; bases not matched to a gene: 6. The germline V gene has CDR1 SGHRS and CDR2 YFSETQ. The CDR3 region has the DNA TGCGCCAGCAGCTTGGGTGGACAGGGCTCGAACTATGGCTACACCTTC. Its translation: CASSLGGQGSNYGYTF. Full variable domain (remainder filled in from reference TRBV5-1 and TRBJ1-2): KAGVTQTPRYLIKTRGQQVTLSCSPISGHRSVSWYQQTPGQGLQFLFEYFSETQRNKGNFPGRFSGRQFSNSRSEMNVSTLELGDSALYLCASSLGGQGSNYGYTFGSGTRLTVV.

A note on this clone: Other DNA sequences within the sample encode an identical CDR3. The chain has TRBV5-1 and TRBJ1-2, with 8 bases matching TRBD1. The length of the CDR3 is 13 residues. The ends lost 4 bases at V and 3 bases at J; junction bases unmatched: 2. Germline CDR1 and CDR2: SGHRS and YFSETQ. The CDR3 nucleotides read TGCGCCAGCAGCCTGACAGGGGACTATGGCTACACCTTC. It yields the protein CASSLTGDYGYTF.

The V and J genes are TRBV19 and TRBJ1-1; a weak D match, TRBD1 (6 bases). Trimming shortened V by 3 bases and J by 5 bases, and 19 bases separated the two germline ends. The CDR3 consists of 16 residues. The germline CDR1 and CDR2 sequences are LNHDA and SQIVND (reference sequence). The DNA for the CDR3 is TGTGCCAGTAGTATGGTGGTGAACAGGGTACAAACTGAAGCTTTCTTT. Translating it yields CASSMVVNRVQTEAFF.

This chain uses TRBV15 with TRBJ2-1, with TRBD2 matching 7 bases. Germline V gene lookup returns CDR1 LNHNV and CDR2 YYDKDF (reference sequence). V lost 5 bases and J lost 5; bases outside the gene matches: 6. The CDR3 consists of 14 residues. DNA of the CDR3: TGTGCCACCAGCTCCCTAGCGGTTGACAATGAGCAGTTCTTC. Protein sequence: CATSSLAVDNEQFF.

The rearrangement joins TRBV4-1 to TRBJ2-5; D is unclear. Germline V CDR1 and CDR2: MGHRA, YSYEKL. This CDR3 is 15 amino acids long. The ends were cut back, 0 bases at V and 2 bases at J, with 10 bases in the middle. The CDR3 region is CASSQERLVQETQYF. In DNA form, the CDR3 reads TGCGCCAGCAGCCAAGAGAGGCTAGTGCAAGAGACCCAGTACTTC.

A single count supports this clone. The V and J genes are TRBV9 and TRBJ1-2; 7 bases map to TRBD1. The CDR3 totals 14 residues. Per the germline V gene, CDR1 is SGDLS and CDR2 is YYNGEE. The V segment lost 4 bases and the J segment 4 bases; nucleotides outside the gene matches: 7. CDR3 protein: CASSPQTGPYGYTF. CDR3 bases: TGTGCCAGCAGCCCCCAGACAGGGCCCTATGGCTACACCTTC.

CDR3 nucleotide sequence: TGTGCCAGTAGTATGAGGGAGGGGAACACTGAAGCTTTCTTT. Protein: CASSMREGNTEAFF. This chain joins TRBV19 and TRBJ1-1, with D hard to call. Germline CDR1 LNHDA, CDR2 SQIVND (reference sequence). The CDR3 runs to 14 residues. V lost 3 bases, J lost 1 base, and 9 bases lay in between.

The chain is built from TRBV27 and TRBJ1-1; 7 bases are shared with TRBD1. V lost 5 bases and J lost 4; bases outside the gene matches: 4. Germline assignment: CDR1 MNHEY and CDR2 SMNVEV (reference sequence). CDR3 size: 13 residues. Here the CDR3 DNA reads TGTGCCAGCAGTGACAGGGTCGGCACTGAAGCTTTCTTT. Protein: CASSDRVGTEAFF.

This clone was counted once. This chain joins TRBV19 and TRBJ1-2; D not resolved. The CDR3 has 16 residues. Trimming pared 1 base from V and 4 bases from J, leaving 16 bases between. Germline V gene sequence: CDR1 LNHDA, CDR2 SQIVND (reference sequence). The CDR3 coding sequence is TGTGCCAGTAGTATAGGGCCCGGTCAAAGAGGCTATGGCTACACCTTC. Its protein is CASSIGPGQRGYGYTF. Combining the CDR3 with reference TRBV19 and TRBJ1-2 gives the whole variable domain DGGITQSPKYLFRKEGQNVTLSCEQNLNHDAMYWYRQDPGQGLRLIYYSQIVNDFQKGDIAEGYSVSREKKESFPLTVTSAQKNPTAFYLCASSIGPGQRGYGYTFGSGTRLTVV.

Many counts were recorded for this clone. The chain recombines TRBV19 with TRBJ2-3, with D maybe TRBD2 (6 bases). This CDR3 spans 15 amino acids. Per the germline V gene, CDR1 is LNHDA and CDR2 is SQIVND (reference sequence). Between the trimmed V and J ends, which lost 2 bases and 1 base, there was a span of 10 bases. CDR3 nucleotide sequence: TGTGCCAGTAGTATATGGAGGGGCGGCACAGATACGCAGTATTTT. Protein sequence: CASSIWRGGTDTQYF.

The chain combines TRBV19 with TRBJ2-3; no clear D gene. The CDR3 is made up of 14 amino acids. Germline V gene data show CDR1 as LNHDA and CDR2 as SQIVND (reference sequence). The V end lost 3 bases, the J end lost 2 bases, and 9 bases lay between the germline ends. CDR3 coding DNA: TGTGCCAGTAGTATTGAGAAGAACACAGATACGCAGTATTTT. Translated: CASSIEKNTDTQYF.

V and J are TRBV7-2 and TRBJ2-2; D possibly corresponds to TRBD2 (5 bases). The CDR3 length is 16 residues. Trimming removed 3 bases at V and 5 bases at J, with 16 bases between. Germline V CDR1 and CDR2: SGHTA, FQGNSA. The CDR3 DNA follows: TGTGCCAGCAGCTTTGGTGGTAAAGGGAGAACCGGGGAGCTGTTTTTT. It specifies CASSFGGKGRTGELFF. Full variable domain (remainder filled in from reference TRBV7-2 and TRBJ2-2): GAGVSQSPSNKVTEKGKDVELRCDPISGHTALYWYRQSLGQGLEFLIYFQGNSAPDKSGLPSDRFSAERTGGSVSTLTIQRTQQEDSAVYLCASSFGGKGRTGELFFGEGSRLTVL.

The V call is TRBV27, the J call TRBJ1-4; 8 bases fit TRBD1. V shed 6 bases, J shed 8 bases, and the junction held 11 bases outside the gene matches. The CDR3 runs to 15 residues. Germline CDR1 reads MNHEY; CDR2 reads SMNVEV (reference sequence). CDR3 protein: CASRDRVGVREKLFF. The DNA for the CDR3 is TGTGCCAGCAGGGACAGGGTAGGAGTTCGGGAAAAACTGTTTTTT.

The genes are TRBV7-9 and TRBJ1-4; D is possibly TRBD1 (6 bases). This CDR3 is 15 amino acids long. The germline gives CDR1 SEHNR, CDR2 FQNEAQ (reference sequence). Trimming removed 6 bases from V and 7 bases from J, with 18 bases in between. The CDR3 sequence: CASSPEAGAGEKLFF. The CDR3 DNA sequence: TGTGCCAGCAGTCCTGAGGCAGGGGCCGGTGAAAAACTGTTTTTT.

The rearrangement uses TRBV21-1 and TRBJ1-2; the D call in the table, TRBD1, was not verified against the DNA. TRBV21-1 is a pseudogene locus. CDR3 length: 16 residues. CDR3 sequence: CASSKEKEQGDYGYTF. Here the CDR3 DNA reads TGTGCCAGCAGCAAAGAGAAGGAACAGGGGGACTATGGCTACACCTTC.

This sequence joins TRBV19 and TRBJ2-2, with D perhaps TRBD2 (6 bases). The V gene's germline CDR1 is LNHDA and CDR2 SQIVND (reference sequence). The CDR3 covers 16 residues. The V and J ends lost 3 bases and 5 bases respectively, with 16 bases between them. In nucleotides, the CDR3 is TGTGCCAGTAGTATCGGCCTCTATGCGGGAACCGGGGAGCTGTTTTTT. Protein sequence: CASSIGLYAGTGELFF.

In this sample, this clone turned up once. The V call is TRBV23-1, the J call TRBJ1-5; tentative D call: TRBD1 (6 bases). TRBV23-1 is designated an ORF whose function remains uncertain. There are 15 residues in the CDR3. The germline V and J ends were trimmed by 0 bases and 7 bases, with 13 bases remaining between them. CDR3 residues: CASSQSQTGSQPQHF. CDR3 bases: TGCGCCAGCAGTCAATCCCAAACAGGGAGCCAGCCCCAGCATTTT.

J is TRBJ1-1 and V is TRBV11-2, with D uncertain. Per germline, CDR1 SGHAT and CDR2 FQNNGV. V was pared by 6 bases and J by 0 bases, with 11 bases between. The CDR3 spans 14 residues. The CDR3 region is CASRPGGLNTEAFF. In DNA, the CDR3 is TGTGCCAGCAGGCCGGGAGGGTTGAACACTGAAGCTTTCTTT. Variable domain in full (rest from reference TRBV11-2 and TRBJ1-1): EAGVAQSPRYKIIEKRQSVAFWCNPISGHATLYWYQQILGQGPKLLIQFQNNGVVDDSQLPKDRFSAERLKGVDSTLKIQPAKLEDSAVYLCASRPGGLNTEAFFGQGTRLTVV.

In this sample, this clone turned up a few times. V and J are TRBV3-1 (or the pseudogene TRBV3-2) and TRBJ2-1, with 10 bases fitting TRBD1. The CDR3 spans 16 residues. Trimming at V came to 4 bases and at J to 7 bases, leaving 10 bases not matched to a gene. CDR1 is LGHDT, CDR2 YNNKEL, per germline (reference sequence). The CDR3 DNA reads as TGTGCCAGCAGCCCCAGGACAGGGGGACTATCGAATGAGCAGTTCTTC. As protein: CASSPRTGGLSNEQFF.

The V call is TRBV7-8, the J call TRBJ2-4, with unresolved D. From germline, CDR1 is SGHVS and CDR2 FQNEAQ. The CDR3 contains 16 residues. Deletions cut 4 bases from V and 1 base from J, with 14 bases between. The CDR3 DNA sequence: TGTGCCAGCAGCTCCCTAGTAACGGTGGCCAAAAACATTCAGTACTTC. Translating gives CASSSLVTVAKNIQYF.

The chain joins TRBV11-1 to TRBJ1-5; tentatively, D is TRBD1 (5 bases). Trimming removed 1 base from V and 7 bases from J, with 14 bases in between. The germline CDR1 and CDR2 sequences are SGHAT and FQDESV (reference sequence). This CDR3 is 15 amino acids long. The CDR3 DNA reads TGTGCCAGCAGCTTAGGCGACAGCCCTGGGCAGCCCCAGCATTTT. Encoded protein: CASSLGDSPGQPQHF.

CDR3 residues: CASRQGGDYEQYF. The CDR3 bases are TGCGCCAGCAGACAAGGGGGTGATTACGAGCAGTACTTC. The chain carries TRBV5-1 and TRBJ2-7, with a weak D call TRBD1 (6 bases). V lost 5 bases, J lost 4 bases, and 13 bases lay in between. This CDR3 is built from 13 residues. Looked up from germline, CDR1 is SGHRS and CDR2 is YFSETQ.

The V gene is TRBV6-6, the J gene TRBJ1-2, with D tentatively TRBD1 (6 bases). CDR1 is MNHNY, CDR2 SVGAGI, per germline (reference sequence). CDR3 length: 16 residues. Trimming removed 8 bases at V and 4 bases at J, with 23 bases between. The CDR3 DNA is TGTGCCAGCTACCAGTCCGGGGGGCGTCCTCTCTATGGCTACACCTTC. This gives the protein CASYQSGGRPLYGYTF.

This sequence joins TRBV5-1 and TRBJ2-7; D possibly corresponds to TRBD1 (6 bases). V lost 8 bases, J lost 5 bases, and 20 bases lay in between. Germline CDR1 and CDR2: SGHRS and YFSETQ. CDR3 size: 14 residues. The CDR3 nucleotides read TGCGCCAGTTCCCGTGGGGGCAGGGAAAACGAGCAGTACTTC. Amino acid sequence: CASSRGGRENEQYF.

This clone turned up a few times. The chain has TRBV6-2 or TRBV6-3 and TRBJ2-3; D might be TRBD1 (5 bases). V gave up 6 bases and J gave up 6 bases, with 16 bases separating them. This CDR3 has 14 residues. Per germline, CDR1 MNHEY and CDR2 SVGEGT. CDR3 region: CASSDSSVQDTQYF. The CDR3 coding sequence is TGTGCCAGCAGCGACAGCTCCGTTCAGGATACGCAGTATTTT.

The CDR3 nucleotides are TGTGCCAGCAGCTTGGGGACCGGGACTTCAAACTATGGCTACACCTTC. It encodes CASSLGTGTSNYGYTF. V and J are TRBV5-4 and TRBJ1-2; tentatively, D is TRBD1 (5 bases). CDR3 length equals 16 residues. The V end was cut by 0 bases, the J end by 2 bases, with 14 bases between. Germline values: CDR1 SGHNT, CDR2 YYREEE (reference sequence).

Comment on this clone: Its ends do not fully match the called genes, so a read error is possible. J is TRBJ2-1 and V is TRBV6-5, with 8 bases identical to TRBD2. This CDR3 region has 13 residues. Per the germline V gene, CDR1 is MNHEY and CDR2 is SVGAGI. The CDR3 here is CAGSGSSHNEQFF. CDR3 coding DNA: TGTGCCGGCAGCGGGAGCTCCCACAATGAGCAGTTCTTC.

The V gene is TRBV18, the J gene TRBJ1-6, with unresolved D. Per the germline V gene, CDR1 is KGHSH and CDR2 is LQKENI. CDR3 length: 16 amino acids. V was shortened by 5 bases and J by 0 bases, with 11 bases between the two germline ends. The CDR3 protein is CASSRTASSYNSPLHF. CDR3 nucleotide sequence: TGTGCCAGCTCAAGGACTGCGAGCTCCTATAATTCACCCCTCCACTTT.